Listed below are T cell receptor beta chains from one sample, sequenced in a study of blood T cell repertoires in COVID-19. Generated by immunoSEQ multiplex PCR, the TCRdb table keeps only in-frame clones and is missing some. This sample has around 700,000 clones, with 85% to 90% found just once. Sequenced sample: peripheral blood. Every receptor here comes from a woman younger than 30 with acute or convalescent COVID-19. The CDR3 runs from the conserved cysteine through the conserved F or W. A D gene is named only where the DNA matches it firmly. Some rows mark clone size as missing; the rest say once, few, many or name a class of expanded clone.

>TRBV19|few|TRBJ1-2|TRBD1
CASSMRGQVRYGYTF
TGTGCCAGTAGTATGAGAGGACAGGTTCGCTATGGCTACACCTTC
>TRBV7-2|-|TRBJ1-3|TRBD1
CASSFGQGTGNTIYF
TGTGCCAGCAGCTTCGGACAGGGTACGGGAAACACCATATATTTT
>TRBV5-4|-|TRBJ2-1|TRBD2
CASSPPFGGSYNEQFF
TGTGCCAGCAGCCCCCCCTTCGGGGGGTCCTACAATGAGCAGTTCTTC
>TRBV9|-|TRBJ2-1|TRBD2
CASSAQRGVYNEQFF
TGTGCCAGCAGCGCTCAACGGGGGGTCTACAATGAGCAGTTCTTC
>TRBV10-3|-|TRBJ2-2|-
CAIMKRRSGELFF
TGTGCCATCATGAAAAGGCGGTCCGGGGAGCTGTTTTTT
>TRBV6-5|-|TRBJ2-2|-
CASAGTTGELFF
TGTGCCAGCGCAGGGACTACCGGGGAGCTGTTTTTT
>TRBV30|-|TRBJ1-5|-
CAAGFQEQPQHF
TGTGCTGCAGGGTTTCAAGAGCAGCCCCAGCATTTT
>TRBV6-5|-|TRBJ2-7|TRBD1
CASSYSGGAGYEQYF
TGTGCCAGCAGTTACTCAGGGGGCGCGGGCTACGAGCAGTACTTC
>TRBV24-1|once|TRBJ2-5|-
CATSDLRAGMQETQYF
TGTGCCACCAGTGATTTGCGGGCGGGGATGCAAGAGACCCAGTACTTC
>TRBV9|-|TRBJ1-4|-
CASSAGNTVGREKLFF
TGTGCCAGCAGCGCGGGGAATACAGTGGGTCGGGAAAAACTGTTTTTT
>TRBV19|once|TRBJ2-5|-
CASSIEAAETQYF
TGTGCCAGTAGTATCGAAGCGGCAGAGACCCAGTACTTC
>TRBV7-2|-|TRBJ2-5|-
CASSFASGAGARGGTQYF
TGTGCCAGCAGCTTTGCGTCTGGGGCGGGGGCCCGAGGAGGGACCCAGTACTTC
>TRBV4-3|-|TRBJ2-1|-
CASSQDPGADLYNEQFF
TGCGCCAGCAGCCAAGATCCTGGAGCGGATCTTTACAATGAGCAGTTCTTC
>TRBV3-1/TRBV3-2|-|TRBJ1-1|-
CASSQASREAFF
TGTGCCAGCAGCCAAGCGTCCCGTGAAGCTTTCTTT
>TRBV11-2|-|TRBJ1-5|TRBD1
CASSWDRNQPQHF
TGTGCCAGCAGTTGGGACAGGAATCAGCCCCAGCATTTT
>TRBV24-1|few|TRBJ1-4|TRBD1
CATSDSAGGHEKLFF
TGTGCCACCAGTGATTCTGCAGGGGGCCATGAAAAACTGTTTTTT
>TRBV7-6|-|TRBJ1-2|-
CASSLGGGLYGYTF
TGTGCCAGCAGCTTAGGGGGGGGTCTCTATGGCTACACCTTC
>TRBV11-2|-|TRBJ2-2|-
CASSLVRAGELFF
TGTGCCAGCAGCTTAGTTCGGGCCGGGGAGCTGTTTTTT
>TRBV6-2/TRBV6-3|-|TRBJ1-5|-
CASSFTGKQPQHF
TGTGCCAGCAGTTTCACAGGGAAGCAGCCCCAGCATTTT
>TRBV7-9|-|TRBJ1-4|-
CASGNGQLNEKLFF
TGTGCCAGCGGTAACGGACAGCTTAATGAAAAACTGTTTTTT
>TRBV5-5|-|TRBJ1-2|-
CASSLGDSNYGYTF
TGTGCCAGCAGCTTAGGGGACTCTAACTATGGCTACACCTTC
>TRBV4-3|-|TRBJ1-2|TRBD1
CASSQDLGTDPYYGYTF
TGCGCCAGCAGCCAAGATCTGGGGACAGATCCTTACTATGGCTACACCTTC
>TRBV24-1|-|TRBJ1-1|-
CATSDSSGAPSAFF
TGTGCCACCAGTGATTCTTCAGGTGCGCCAAGTGCTTTCTTT
>TRBV5-1|-|TRBJ2-7|TRBD2
CASSSGLAYEQYF
TGCGCCAGCAGCTCCGGACTAGCTTACGAGCAGTACTTC
>TRBV5-1|-|TRBJ2-7|-
CASTRATNGGYEQYF
TGCGCCAGCACCCGAGCGACTAATGGGGGGTACGAGCAGTACTTC
>TRBV29-1|once|TRBJ1-2|-
CSVPAGGNYGYTF
TGCAGCGTTCCGGCCGGGGGTAACTATGGCTACACCTTC
>TRBV5-8|-|TRBJ2-7|-
CASSSLLNYEQYF
TGTGCCAGCAGCTCCCTGTTAAACTACGAGCAGTACTTC
>TRBV5-1|-|TRBJ1-1|TRBD1
CASSPVDRVEAFF
TGCGCCAGCAGCCCGGTGGACAGGGTGGAAGCTTTCTTT
>TRBV9|-|TRBJ1-1|TRBD1
CASSGLQGEAFF
TGTGCCAGCAGCGGATTACAGGGGGAAGCTTTCTTT
>TRBV18|once|TRBJ1-2|-
CASSPVQSQGNGYTF
TGTGCCAGCTCACCCGTACAGAGTCAGGGTAACGGCTACACCTTC
>TRBV6-5|-|TRBJ1-4|-
CASSLAVGEKLFF
TGTGCCAGCAGTTTAGCAGTAGGAGAAAAACTGTTTTTT
>TRBV2|-|TRBJ1-3|-
CASSEGAGSGNTIYF
TGTGCCAGCAGTGAAGGCGCGGGGAGCGGAAACACCATATATTTT
>TRBV9|-|TRBJ1-1|TRBD1
CASSVAGTGDPEAFF
TGTGCCAGCAGCGTAGCTGGGACAGGGGACCCGGAAGCTTTCTTT